These 6 T cell receptor beta chains were sequenced from one sample in a study of blood T cell repertoires in COVID-19. Data came from immunoSEQ multiplex PCR; TCRdb stores just in-frame clones and leaves some out. The data show about 180,000 clones, 80% to 85% seen once. The sample taken for sequencing was peripheral blood. These receptors all come from a man between 18 and 35 years old with active or convalescent COVID-19.

This sequence joins TRBV15 and TRBJ2-1; 10 bases line up with TRBD2. This CDR3 has 16 amino acids. The junction had 9 bases not matched to a gene; V was cut back by 2 bases and J by 8 bases. Germline CDR1 reads LNHNV; CDR2 reads YYDKDF (reference sequence). DNA for the CDR3: TGTGCCACCAGCAGAAAACTAGCGGGAACTCTCCATGAGCAGTTCTTC. This gives the protein CATSRKLAGTLHEQFF.

The V call is TRBV21-1, the J call TRBJ1-6. TRBV21-1 is a pseudogene segment. The CDR3 spans 20 residues. CDR3 loop: CASSKGKSFSEVDYNSPLHF. The CDR3 DNA is TGTGCCAGCAGCAAGGGTAAAAGTTTCTCGGAGGTCGATTATAATTCACCCCTCCACTTT.

This chain joins TRBV5-1 and TRBJ1-2; TRBD1 matches at 8 bases. J was trimmed by 4 bases and V by 0 bases; bases with no gene match: 8. This CDR3 comprises 16 residues. In germline, CDR1 is SGHRS, CDR2 YFSETQ. CDR3 in amino acids: CASSLAWAGGSYGYTF. CDR3 nucleotide sequence: TGCGCCAGCAGCTTGGCCTGGGCAGGGGGCTCCTATGGCTACACCTTC.

The CDR3 region is CASSPGTSTADTQYF. The CDR3, as DNA: TGTGCCAGCAGTCCGGGGACTAGCACCGCAGATACGCAGTATTTT. This chain uses TRBV7-9 with TRBJ2-3; 9 bases are a match to TRBD2. CDR1 and CDR2 from the germline V gene are SEHNR and FQNEAQ (reference sequence). With 6 bases clipped from V and 4 bases from J, the junction kept 8 bases outside the gene matches. The length of the CDR3 is 15 residues.

J is TRBJ2-7 and V is TRBV10-3, with a weak D call TRBD1 (6 bases). V lost 10 bases and J 3 bases, leaving 19 bases between the germline ends. This CDR3 has 14 residues. Germline values: CDR1 ENHRY, CDR2 SYGVKD. In nucleotides, the CDR3 is TGTGCCAGCTCTCAGGACAGTAGCATCTACGAGCAGTACTTC. Encoded protein: CASSQDSSIYEQYF.

This chain connects TRBV4-3 to TRBJ2-3; 8 bases fit TRBD2. With V trimmed by 3 bases and J by 8 bases, 13 bases remained unmatched. CDR1 is LGHNA and CDR2 is YSLEER in the germline V gene. The CDR3 contains 16 residues. In nucleotides, the CDR3 is TGCGCCAGCAGCCATGAACTCCGGGCGGGAGGAATTACGCAGTATTTT. Translated, it gives CASSHELRAGGITQYF.